A selection of T cell receptor beta chains follows, all from one sample in a study of blood T cells in healthy people across ages. TCRdb used MiXCR to reprocess the 5' RACE reads, holding one entry per CDR3 protein. This sample has 1.5 million to 1.8 million distinct CDR3 sequences, with approximately 43% found just once. Sequencing input: blood. These receptors were collected from a woman aged 18-29 years in good health. Each CDR3 is given with its conserved first and last residue. The order of the fields is J gene, clone size, V gene, D gene, CDR3 protein, CDR3 DNA. D genes are given only for firm matches. Where a row states a size, it is once, few, many or the class of an expanded clone; other rows omit it.

j_gene: TRBJ1-4
abundance: -
v_gene: TRBV20-1
d_gene: TRBD1
CDR3aa: CSAPGQGVEKLFF
CDR3nt: TGCAGTGCCCCGGGACAGGGGGTTGAAAAACTGTTTTTT

j_gene: TRBJ2-1
abundance: -
v_gene: TRBV27
d_gene: TRBD2
CDR3aa: CAGSSAWGGIEQFF
CDR3nt: TGTGCCGGCAGTTCGGCGTGGGGGGGAATTGAGCAGTTCTTC

j_gene: TRBJ2-3
abundance: -
v_gene: TRBV6-5
d_gene: -
CDR3aa: CASNRDLTDTQYF
CDR3nt: TGTGCCAGCAATCGGGACTTGACAGATACGCAGTATTTT

j_gene: TRBJ2-7
abundance: few
v_gene: TRBV20-1
d_gene: TRBD2
CDR3aa: CSARDLGLAGGREQYF
CDR3nt: TGCAGTGCTAGGGACCTTGGACTAGCGGGAGGAAGGGAGCAGTACTTC

j_gene: TRBJ2-1
abundance: few
v_gene: TRBV18
d_gene: -
CDR3aa: CASSPRTTNEQFF
CDR3nt: TGTGCCAGCTCACCACGGACCACGAATGAGCAGTTCTTC

j_gene: TRBJ2-7
abundance: -
v_gene: TRBV7-2
d_gene: TRBD2
CDR3aa: CASIAGTSGHEQYF
CDR3nt: TGTGCCAGCATCGCCGGGACTAGCGGCCACGAGCAGTACTTC

j_gene: TRBJ1-6
abundance: -
v_gene: TRBV20-1
d_gene: -
CDR3aa: CSARDVARSPLHF
CDR3nt: TGCAGTGCTAGAGATGTCGCCCGGTCACCCCTCCACTTT

j_gene: TRBJ1-2
abundance: few
v_gene: TRBV6-4
d_gene: -
CDR3aa: CAGGKTLIKRYGYTF
CDR3nt: TGTGCCGGCGGAAAAACCCTAATAAAGCGATATGGCTACACCTTC

j_gene: TRBJ1-4
abundance: -
v_gene: TRBV6-5
d_gene: -
CDR3aa: CASSYSLQGEKLFF
CDR3nt: TGTGCCAGCAGTTACTCGTTACAGGGCGAAAAACTGTTTTTT

j_gene: TRBJ2-1
abundance: -
v_gene: TRBV3-1
d_gene: TRBD2
CDR3aa: CASSQDTVSGRPQFF
CDR3nt: TGTGCCAGCAGCCAGGACACCGTTAGCGGGAGGCCTCAGTTCTTC

j_gene: TRBJ2-3
abundance: -
v_gene: TRBV6-2/TRBV6-3
d_gene: -
CDR3aa: CASSTISTDTQYF
CDR3nt: TGTGCCAGCAGTACGATCAGCACAGATACGCAGTATTTT

j_gene: TRBJ2-1
abundance: -
v_gene: TRBV2
d_gene: -
CDR3aa: CASSKGGNEQFF
CDR3nt: TGTGCCAGCAGTAAAGGGGGCAATGAGCAGTTCTTC

j_gene: TRBJ1-1
abundance: -
v_gene: TRBV6-2/TRBV6-3
d_gene: TRBD1
CDR3aa: CASSYRTGGDAEAFF
CDR3nt: TGTGCCAGCAGTTACCGCACAGGGGGGGACGCTGAAGCTTTCTTT

j_gene: TRBJ1-2
abundance: -
v_gene: TRBV6-2/TRBV6-3
d_gene: -
CDR3aa: CASNRDGNYGNTF
CDR3nt: TGTGCCAGCAACCGGGACGGGAACTATGGCAACACCTTC

j_gene: TRBJ1-5
abundance: -
v_gene: TRBV20-1
d_gene: -
CDR3aa: CSATQEDSNQPQHF
CDR3nt: TGCAGTGCTACGCAGGAGGATAGCAATCAGCCCCAGCATTTT

j_gene: TRBJ2-2
abundance: -
v_gene: TRBV4-1
d_gene: -
CDR3aa: CASSQPMAGELFF
CDR3nt: TGCGCCAGCAGCCAACCCATGGCCGGGGAGCTGTTTTTT

j_gene: TRBJ2-3
abundance: few
v_gene: TRBV7-9
d_gene: -
CDR3aa: CASSYKWRSMDTQYF
CDR3nt: TGTGCCAGCAGCTATAAATGGAGGTCCATGGATACGCAGTATTTT

j_gene: TRBJ1-2
abundance: few
v_gene: TRBV28
d_gene: -
CDR3aa: CASSLNRGVHYGYTF
CDR3nt: TGTGCCAGCAGTCTGAACCGGGGAGTTCACTATGGCTACACCTTC

j_gene: TRBJ2-5
abundance: -
v_gene: TRBV20-1
d_gene: -
CDR3aa: CSARWNSEVGQYF
CDR3nt: TGCAGTGCTAGATGGAACAGCGAAGTCGGGCAGTACTTC

j_gene: TRBJ2-3
abundance: -
v_gene: TRBV7-3
d_gene: TRBD1
CDR3aa: CASSLTGTGGADTQYF
CDR3nt: TGTGCCAGCAGCTTAACCGGGACAGGGGGGGCAGATACGCAGTATTTT

j_gene: TRBJ1-6
abundance: few
v_gene: TRBV6-5
d_gene: -
CDR3aa: CASSYGRYNSPLHF
CDR3nt: TGTGCCAGCAGTTACGGGCGGTATAATTCACCCCTCCACTTT

j_gene: TRBJ2-4
abundance: few
v_gene: TRBV6-2/TRBV6-3
d_gene: -
CDR3aa: CASSPRTVAKNIQYF
CDR3nt: TGTGCCAGCAGTCCCCGGACGGTAGCCAAAAACATTCAGTACTTC

j_gene: TRBJ1-1
abundance: -
v_gene: TRBV12-3/TRBV12-4
d_gene: -
CDR3aa: CASSSISQGGFTEAFF
CDR3nt: TGTGCCAGCAGCTCCATCTCACAGGGTGGCTTCACTGAAGCTTTCTTT

j_gene: TRBJ1-1
abundance: -
v_gene: TRBV7-6
d_gene: -
CDR3aa: CASSLYDLNTEAFF
CDR3nt: TGTGCCAGCAGCTTATACGATCTGAACACTGAAGCTTTCTTT

j_gene: TRBJ2-7
abundance: few
v_gene: TRBV14
d_gene: -
CDR3aa: CASSQGGTSEQYF
CDR3nt: TGTGCCAGCAGCCAAGGAGGAACATCCGAGCAGTACTTC

j_gene: TRBJ2-5
abundance: -
v_gene: TRBV11-1
d_gene: TRBD2
CDR3aa: CVSSLTSAGQETQYF
CDR3nt: TGTGTCAGCAGCCTGACTAGCGCTGGCCAAGAGACCCAGTACTTC

j_gene: TRBJ1-2
abundance: -
v_gene: TRBV2
d_gene: TRBD1
CDR3aa: CASRAPGQSFNYGYTF
CDR3nt: TGTGCCAGCAGAGCCCCGGGACAGAGCTTTAACTATGGCTACACCTTC

j_gene: TRBJ2-3
abundance: few
v_gene: TRBV6-5
d_gene: -
CDR3aa: CASSQGAADTQYF
CDR3nt: TGTGCCAGCAGTCAAGGGGCCGCAGATACGCAGTATTTT

j_gene: TRBJ2-2
abundance: -
v_gene: TRBV20-1
d_gene: TRBD2
CDR3aa: CSARRLAEDTGELFF
CDR3nt: TGCAGTGCTAGGAGGCTAGCGGAGGACACCGGGGAGCTGTTTTTT

j_gene: TRBJ2-7
abundance: few
v_gene: TRBV12-3/TRBV12-4
d_gene: TRBD2
CDR3aa: CASSLREDWEQYF
CDR3nt: TGTGCCAGCAGTTTACGGGAGGACTGGGAGCAGTACTTC

j_gene: TRBJ2-1
abundance: -
v_gene: TRBV7-2
d_gene: -
CDR3aa: CASSFPGPGYEQFF
CDR3nt: TGTGCCAGCAGCTTCCCGGGGCCGGGGTATGAGCAGTTCTTC

j_gene: TRBJ2-1
abundance: few
v_gene: TRBV29-1
d_gene: -
CDR3aa: CSVRLGYNEQFF
CDR3nt: TGCAGCGTCCGCCTAGGTTACAATGAGCAGTTCTTC

j_gene: TRBJ2-1
abundance: few
v_gene: TRBV11-2
d_gene: TRBD1
CDR3aa: CASTKGTGVYEQFF
CDR3nt: TGTGCCAGCACTAAAGGGACAGGGGTCTATGAGCAGTTCTTC